This paragraph covers one TCR beta chain sequence. The CDR3 covers 14 residues. The germline V and J ends were trimmed by 6 bases and 3 bases, with 15 bases remaining between them. Germline V gene data show CDR1 as MNHNS and CDR2 as SASEGT. The data derive from a study of long-term antiretroviral therapy in people with HIV. They ran version v3.0 of the immunoSEQ assay at survey level. The data were produced by immunoSEQ multiplex PCR, yet TCRdb's version contains in-frame clones alone and is incomplete. The sample shows under 25,000 clones, around 83% of them seen only once. Source: unsorted PBMCs, taken 1.3 years after starting antiretroviral therapy. The chain has TRBV6-1 and TRBJ2-7; maybe TRBD2 (5 bases). This TCR was recovered from a man in his sixties with HIV. The CDR3 DNA sequence: TGTGCCAGCAGGGTAAGTGGGAGCGGCTACGAGCAGTACTTC. It translates to CASRVSGSGYEQYF.